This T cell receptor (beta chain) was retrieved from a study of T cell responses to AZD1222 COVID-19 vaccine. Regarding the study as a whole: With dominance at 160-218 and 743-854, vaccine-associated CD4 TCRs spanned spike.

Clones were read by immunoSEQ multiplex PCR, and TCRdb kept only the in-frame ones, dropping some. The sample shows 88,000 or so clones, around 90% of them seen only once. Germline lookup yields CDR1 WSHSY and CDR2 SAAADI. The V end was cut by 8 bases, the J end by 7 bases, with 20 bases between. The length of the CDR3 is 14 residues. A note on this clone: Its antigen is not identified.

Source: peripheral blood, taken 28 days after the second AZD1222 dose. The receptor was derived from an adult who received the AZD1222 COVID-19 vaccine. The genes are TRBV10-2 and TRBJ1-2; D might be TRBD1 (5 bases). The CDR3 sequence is CASLTARGRRGYTF. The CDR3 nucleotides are TGCGCCAGCCTGACCGCTCGGGGCAGGCGTGGCTACACCTTC.